Listed below are T cell receptor beta chains from one sample, sequenced in a study of T cell repertoires in cytomegalovirus infection. MiXCR, run by TCRdb on the reads, gives a single entry per CDR3 protein. In the table there are 400,000 or so distinct CDR3 sequences, roughly 31% of which are singletons. Sequences were obtained from PBMCs. The receptors originated from a human donor in good health (CMV status not recorded). Some clones in this sample may be carry-over from other donors' samples. Both conserved end residues are part of each CDR3. The D gene is left open where the match is weak. Clone sizes are given selectively: once, few, many, or a class where the clone is expanded.

j_gene	abundance	v_gene	d_gene	CDR3aa	CDR3nt
TRBJ1-1	few	TRBV6-5	TRBD1	CASSGRQGGTEAFF	TGTGCCAGCAGTGGCAGACAGGGAGGCACTGAAGCTTTCTTT
TRBJ2-3	few	TRBV7-2	TRBD2	CASSLRGPSGGTNFTDTQYF	TGTGCCAGCAGCTTACGGGGCCCTAGCGGGGGGACTAATTTCACAGATACGCAGTATTTT
TRBJ2-5	.	TRBV7-9	.	CASSIKSGGETQYF	TGTGCCAGCAGCATCAAATCGGGTGGGGAGACCCAGTACTTC
TRBJ2-5	few	TRBV5-1	.	CASPQDAHQETQYF	TGCGCCAGTCCGCAGGACGCACACCAAGAGACCCAGTACTTC
TRBJ2-1	.	TRBV7-9	TRBD2	CASSPPGLGRHEQFF	TGTGCCAGCAGCCCTCCGGGACTAGGGAGGCATGAGCAGTTCTTC
TRBJ2-7	.	TRBV6-2/TRBV6-3	TRBD1	CASGTGLFYEQYF	TGTGCCAGTGGGACAGGGTTGTTCTACGAGCAGTACTTC
TRBJ1-3	few	TRBV11-2	.	CASASNSGNTIYF	TGTGCCAGCGCCTCAAACTCTGGAAACACCATATATTTT
TRBJ2-3	.	TRBV11-2	TRBD1	CASSPEDRVGTIHSTDTQSF	TGTGCCAGCAGCCCCGAAGACAGGGTGGGGACAATCCATAGCACAGATACGCAGTCTTTT
TRBJ2-2	few	TRBV27	.	CASSLLPRATGELFF	TGTGCCAGCAGTTTACTACCAAGGGCTACCGGGGAGCTGTTTTTT
TRBJ1-4	.	TRBV20-1	.	CSASPRRSTNEKLFF	TGCAGTGCTAGTCCACGTAGATCAACTAATGAAAAACTGTTTTTT
TRBJ1-3	many	TRBV25-1	.	CASSEPLREAGNTIYF	TGTGCCAGCAGTGAACCCCTCAGGGAGGCTGGAAACACCATATATTTT
TRBJ1-2	few	TRBV20-1	.	CSARDGSSYGYTF	TGCAGTGCTAGAGACGGCAGCTCCTATGGCTACACCTTC
TRBJ1-2	.	TRBV5-1	TRBD1	CASRLKDRGADNYGYTF	TGCGCCAGTCGGCTAAAGGACAGGGGGGCTGATAACTATGGCTACACCTTC
TRBJ2-3	.	TRBV19	TRBD1	CASRLGQGARDTQYF	TGTGCCAGTCGACTTGGACAGGGGGCGCGAGATACGCAGTATTTT
TRBJ2-5	.	TRBV3-1	.	CASSHVAETQYF	TGTGCCAGCAGCCATGTGGCGGAGACCCAGTACTTC
TRBJ1-6	.	TRBV7-3	.	CASSLSDFGSPLHF	TGTGCCAGCAGCTTATCAGATTTTGGATCACCCCTCCACTTT
TRBJ2-2	few	TRBV27	.	CASSLRTTGELFF	TGTGCCAGCAGTTTAAGGACGACAGGGGAGCTGTTTTTT
TRBJ2-1	.	TRBV2	TRBD2	CASKRGETGEQFF	TGTGCCAGCAAGCGGGGGGAAACGGGAGAGCAGTTCTTC
TRBJ2-1	.	TRBV15	TRBD1	CATSDYRGSYNEQFF	TGTGCCACCAGCGACTACAGGGGGTCCTACAATGAGCAGTTCTTC
TRBJ1-1	.	TRBV5-5	.	CASSFSWVRGEAFF	TGTGCCAGCAGCTTCTCATGGGTCAGGGGAGAAGCTTTCTTT
TRBJ1-2	.	TRBV24-1	.	CATSDSGPYGYTF	TGTGCCACCAGTGATTCGGGCCCCTATGGCTACACCTTC
TRBJ2-2	.	TRBV19	.	CASSIDRGSGELFF	TGTGCCAGTAGTATAGACCGAGGCTCCGGGGAGCTGTTTTTT
TRBJ1-2	.	TRBV6-1	TRBD1	CACRTGVGGYTF	TGTGCCTGCAGAACAGGGGTTGGTGGCTACACCTTC
TRBJ1-4	.	TRBV4-2	.	CASSPRAREHANEKLFF	TGTGCCAGCAGCCCCCGGGCTCGGGAGCACGCTAATGAAAAACTGTTTTTT
TRBJ1-4	.	TRBV11-2	.	CASSSGGGAGNEKLFF	TGTGCCAGCAGCTCGGGTGGGGGGGCCGGTAATGAAAAACTGTTTTTT
TRBJ1-4	.	TRBV6-6	.	CASSQGPANEQLFF	TGTGCCAGCAGCCAGGGACCGGCTAATGAACAACTGTTTTTT
TRBJ2-1	many	TRBV27	.	CASSFPDRIGVSAEQFF	TGTGCCAGCAGTTTTCCTGACCGTATCGGGGTCTCGGCCGAGCAGTTCTTC
TRBJ1-5	.	TRBV19	.	CASSTRTVVGQPQHF	TGTGCCAGTAGTACACGGACAGTGGTAGGTCAGCCCCAGCATTTT
TRBJ2-7	.	TRBV5-4	TRBD1	CASSLEGANEQYF	TGTGCCAGCAGCTTGGAGGGGGCAAACGAGCAGTACTTC
TRBJ2-3	.	TRBV7-2	.	CASGPPSELTWDDTQYF	TGTGCCAGCGGCCCGCCCTCGGAACTTACCTGGGACGATACGCAGTATTTT
TRBJ1-5	few	TRBV28	.	CASSGQALMQPQHF	TGTGCCAGCAGTGGGCAGGCCCTCATGCAGCCCCAGCATTTT
TRBJ2-7	few	TRBV4-2	TRBD1	CASSQEGQGLYEQYF	TGTGCCAGCAGCCAAGAGGGACAGGGGCTCTACGAGCAGTACTTC
TRBJ2-5	.	TRBV6-8	.	CASSQQYQETKYF	TGTGCCAGCAGCCAACAGTACCAAGAGACCAAGTACTTC
TRBJ2-2	many	TRBV11-2	.	CASSLDGRTGELFF	TGTGCCAGCAGCTTAGATGGACGCACCGGGGAGCTGTTTTTT
TRBJ1-1	.	TRBV6-2/TRBV6-3	TRBD1	CASRTGSKLQAFF	TGTGCCAGCAGGACAGGGTCTAAACTGCAAGCTTTCTTT
TRBJ2-3	.	TRBV3-1	.	CASSHRHSDTQYF	TGTGCCAGCAGCCACCGACATTCAGATACGCAGTATTTT
TRBJ1-2	.	TRBV20-1	.	CSAQRRGLYGYTF	TGCAGTGCTCAGCGGCGGGGACTCTATGGCTACACCTTC
TRBJ1-2	.	TRBV19	TRBD1	CASSPSDRVGYTF	TGTGCCAGTAGTCCCTCGGACAGGGTCGGCTACACCTTC
TRBJ1-4	few	TRBV23-1	.	CASSRYRDEKLFF	TGCGCCAGCAGTCGTTATAGAGACGAAAAACTGTTTTTT
TRBJ1-1	.	TRBV30	.	CAWLSRGEAFF	TGTGCCTGGCTTTCACGGGGTGAAGCTTTCTTT
TRBJ1-5	few	TRBV6-5	.	CASSYGSLANQPQHF	TGTGCCAGCAGTTACGGGTCGTTGGCGAATCAGCCCCAGCATTTT
TRBJ2-7	.	TRBV6-1	.	CASSGRQVAYEQYF	TGTGCCAGCAGTGGTCGACAGGTCGCCTACGAGCAGTACTTC
TRBJ2-1	few	TRBV10-3	TRBD2	CAISVLSAGGPNEQFF	TGTGCCATCAGTGTCTTATCAGCGGGGGGTCCTAATGAGCAGTTCTTC
TRBJ2-7	few	TRBV6-5	.	CASSDRGAPTEQYF	TGTGCCAGTAGCGACCGGGGGGCCCCTACCGAGCAGTACTTC
TRBJ2-7	.	TRBV7-2	TRBD1	CASTDTGVYEQYF	TGTGCCAGCACCGACACAGGGGTCTACGAGCAGTACTTC
TRBJ1-6	few	TRBV7-3	TRBD1	CASSATGGRSSPLHF	TGTGCCAGCAGCGCGACAGGGGGTCGTAGTTCACCCCTCCACTTT
TRBJ2-5	few	TRBV12-3/TRBV12-4	TRBD2	CASSLAGLAGGSFQETQYF	TGTGCCAGCAGTTTAGCCGGACTAGCGGGGGGCAGTTTCCAAGAGACCCAGTACTTC
TRBJ1-4	.	TRBV12-3/TRBV12-4	.	CASSFQRTNEKLFF	TGTGCCAGCAGTTTCCAACGGACGAATGAAAAACTGTTTTTT
TRBJ1-1	many	TRBV12-3/TRBV12-4	.	CASSYRLNTEAFF	TGTGCCAGCAGTTACAGATTGAACACTGAAGCTTTCTTT
TRBJ1-6	few	TRBV7-6	.	CASSLEDYNSPLHF	TGTGCCAGCAGCTTAGAAGATTATAATTCACCCCTCCACTTT
TRBJ2-7	few	TRBV27	.	CASNGVESYEQYF	TGTGCCAGCAACGGAGTGGAATCCTACGAGCAGTACTTC
TRBJ2-3	few	TRBV6-1	TRBD2	CASGRGSSGGANTQYF	TGTGCCAGCGGAAGAGGTTCGAGCGGGGGGGCCAATACGCAGTATTTT
TRBJ2-7	few	TRBV10-2	TRBD1	CASSESDRGGTYEQYF	TGCGCCAGCAGTGAGTCGGACAGGGGGGGAACCTACGAGCAGTACTTC
TRBJ2-7	few	TRBV3-1	TRBD2	CASSHAGDGEQYF	TGTGCCAGCAGCCACGCGGGGGACGGCGAGCAGTACTTC
TRBJ1-3	few	TRBV20-1	.	CSAILSSGNTIYF	TGCAGTGCCATTCTGAGCTCTGGAAACACCATATATTTT
TRBJ1-4	.	TRBV5-1	TRBD1	CASSFDRVGEKLFF	TGCGCCAGCAGCTTCGACAGGGTCGGCGAAAAACTGTTTTTT
TRBJ2-1	.	TRBV7-2	.	CASSLAVGGAPNEQFF	TGTGCCAGCAGCTTAGCCGTGGGGGGGGCCCCCAATGAGCAGTTCTTC
TRBJ1-5	few	TRBV11-2	TRBD1	CASSTGQGIVEPQHF	TGTGCCAGCAGCACAGGACAGGGGATTGTGGAGCCCCAGCATTTT
TRBJ1-2	many	TRBV12-3/TRBV12-4	.	CASSLTWNYGYTF	TGTGCCAGCAGTTTGACGTGGAACTATGGCTACACCTTC